This T cell receptor (beta chain) emerged from a study of cytomegalovirus exposure and HLA in healthy donors. This CDR3 spans 16 amino acids. CDR1 and CDR2 from the germline V gene are LNHDA and SQIVND (reference sequence). The V gene end was trimmed by 6 bases and the J gene end by 4 bases; junction bases not matched to a gene: 11. A multiplex PCR was run with 60 Vbeta primers and 13 Jbeta primers. The method was immunoSEQ multiplex PCR; TCRdb's version includes in-frame clones alone and lacks a portion of them. The sample has approximately 59,000 clones; 68% are singletons. Source material: PBMCs. The clonotype was recovered from a man aged 35-49 years in good health and CMV-seropositive. The chain couples TRBV19 to TRBJ2-2; 7 positions match TRBD2. In nucleotides, the CDR3 is TGTGCCAGTAGGGGGGGGTCTTCCCTACTCACCGGGGAGCTGTTTTTT. Protein: CASRGGSSLLTGELFF.